One sample yielded the 14 T cell receptor beta chains listed below, sequenced in a study of blood T cell repertoires in COVID-19. Produced via immunoSEQ multiplex PCR; TCRdb's table is partial and in-frame only. The sample contains around 57,000 clones, 90% of which appear only once. Sequencing was carried out using peripheral blood. These TCRs come from a man over 45 with acute or convalescent COVID-19.

The J gene is TRBJ2-7, the V gene TRBV6-5, with D tentatively TRBD1 (6 bases). The ends were cut back, 9 bases at V and 3 bases at J, with 12 bases in the middle. Germline V gives CDR1 MNHEY, CDR2 SVGAGI. The CDR3 length is 12 residues. The CDR3: CASWTDLYEQYF. The CDR3 DNA is TGTGCCAGTTGGACAGACCTCTACGAGCAGTACTTC.

The CDR3: CASSIENTEAFF. CDR3 nucleotide sequence: TGTGCCAGCAGCATAGAAAACACTGAAGCTTTCTTT. The chain employs TRBV2 and TRBJ1-1; D is unclear. Looked up from germline, CDR1 is SNHLY and CDR2 is FYNNEI. This CDR3 has 12 amino acids. Trimming left V 6 bases short and J 2 bases short, with 7 bases between.

This chain joins TRBV27 and TRBJ2-7; 9 bases line up with TRBD1. J was trimmed by 6 bases and V by 5 bases; bases with no gene match: 11. Germline loops: CDR1 MNHEY, CDR2 SMNVEV (reference sequence). This CDR3 has 15 residues. CDR3 region: CASSPLDRGLLEQYF. For the CDR3, the DNA is TGTGCCAGCAGTCCGCTGGACAGGGGTCTCCTCGAGCAGTACTTC.

V usage is TRBV5-1 and J usage is TRBJ1-2; tentatively, D is TRBD1 (6 bases). The V end lost 6 bases, the J end lost 2 bases, and 14 bases lay between the germline ends. Germline CDR1 is SGHRS and CDR2 is YFSETQ. There are 14 residues in the CDR3. The CDR3 region is CASTKGGNNYGYTF. The CDR3 nucleotides are TGCGCCAGCACCAAAGGGGGTAACAACTATGGCTACACCTTC.

V and J are TRBV5-1 and TRBJ2-3; D is perhaps TRBD1 (6 bases). The germline CDR1 and CDR2 sequences are SGHRS and YFSETQ. Deletions cut 4 bases from V and 6 bases from J, with 12 bases between. CDR3 length equals 13 residues. CDR3 amino acids: CASSIQGADTQYF. For the CDR3, the DNA is TGCGCCAGCAGCATACAGGGAGCGGATACGCAGTATTTT.

This rearrangement joins TRBV4-1 to TRBJ2-7; D may be TRBD2 (5 bases). CDR3 length equals 12 residues. Trimming took 1 base from V and 6 from J, leaving 7 bases between them. Per germline, CDR1 MGHRA and CDR2 YSYEKL. The chain's CDR3 is CASSQVGGEQYF. CDR3 nucleotides: TGCGCCAGCAGCCAAGTAGGAGGCGAGCAGTACTTC.

About this clone itself: One end of the junction is discordant with germline, which a read error may explain. The same CDR3 is also encoded by other DNA sequences in this sample. The chain is built from TRBV27 and TRBJ2-7; 10 bases line up with TRBD1. The V gene's germline CDR1 is MNHEY and CDR2 SMNVEV (reference sequence). The CDR3 totals 15 residues. The CDR3 sequence is CASRRGTGDYHEQYF. As DNA, the CDR3 is TGCGCCAGCCGACGCGGGACAGGGGATTACCACGAGCAGTACTTC.

The chain uses TRBV5-1 and TRBJ2-1; 12 positions match TRBD2. Per germline, CDR1 SGHRS and CDR2 YFSETQ. With V trimmed by 4 bases and J by 9 bases, 11 bases remained unmatched. The CDR3 sequence is 16 residues long. The CDR3 loop reads CASSLLAGGHQGEQFF. The CDR3 nucleotides read TGCGCCAGCAGCCTTCTAGCGGGAGGGCATCAGGGTGAGCAGTTCTTC.

This clone showed up just a few times. This chain links TRBV30 with TRBJ2-7; D is unresolved. CDR1 and CDR2 from the germline V gene are GTSNPN and SVGIG (reference sequence). This CDR3 spans 13 amino acids. The V end was cut by 4 bases, the J end by 0 bases, with 10 bases between. In DNA form, the CDR3 reads TGTGCCTGGACCGGGTCCCTCTCCTACGAGCAGTACTTC. Translation: CAWTGSLSYEQYF.

The rearrangement uses TRBV6-4 and TRBJ1-1; D unresolved. V was clipped by 5 bases and J by 1 base, with 14 bases between them. CDR1 and CDR2 (germline): MRHNA, SNTAGT. The CDR3 runs to 15 residues. The CDR3 sequence: CASSPDGNWNTEAFF. For the CDR3, the DNA is TGTGCCAGCAGTCCGGACGGGAATTGGAACACTGAAGCTTTCTTT.

The rearrangement uses TRBV6-5 and TRBJ2-7; TRBD1 agrees at 8 bases. This CDR3 comprises 15 residues. V was clipped by 2 bases and J by 4 bases; unmatched bases: 7. CDR1 MNHEY and CDR2 SVGAGI come from the germline V gene. This chain's CDR3 is CASSYHWTGKYEQYF. The CDR3 bases are TGTGCCAGCAGTTACCACTGGACAGGGAAATACGAGCAGTACTTC.

The V gene is TRBV7-6, the J gene TRBJ2-5, with a tentative D call TRBD2 (5 bases). This CDR3 has 16 residues. Germline V gives CDR1 SGHVS, CDR2 FNYEAQ. V lost 3 bases and J lost 2, with 16 bases in between. In DNA form, the CDR3 reads TGTGCCAGCAGCTTTTTCCCTCCGGGATTACAAGAGACCCAGTACTTC. Encoded protein: CASSFFPPGLQETQYF.

This chain joins TRBV11-2 and TRBJ2-3; D unresolved. In germline, CDR1 is SGHAT, CDR2 FQNNGV. This CDR3 is 13 amino acids long. V was pared by 0 bases and J by 8 bases, with 9 bases between. CDR3 in DNA: TGTGCCAGCAGCTTAGAGCGAGTAGTTACGCAGTATTTT. Protein sequence: CASSLERVVTQYF.

The chain is built from TRBV30 and TRBJ2-1; 9 bases map to TRBD1. With V trimmed by 3 bases and J by 6 bases, 12 bases remained unmatched. CDR3 length equals 16 residues. CDR1 and CDR2 from the germline V gene are GTSNPN and SVGIG (reference sequence). CDR3 DNA sequence: TGTGCCTGGAGCCCTTGGGGACAGGGAAGGCTCAATGAGCAGTTCTTC. Translated: CAWSPWGQGRLNEQFF.